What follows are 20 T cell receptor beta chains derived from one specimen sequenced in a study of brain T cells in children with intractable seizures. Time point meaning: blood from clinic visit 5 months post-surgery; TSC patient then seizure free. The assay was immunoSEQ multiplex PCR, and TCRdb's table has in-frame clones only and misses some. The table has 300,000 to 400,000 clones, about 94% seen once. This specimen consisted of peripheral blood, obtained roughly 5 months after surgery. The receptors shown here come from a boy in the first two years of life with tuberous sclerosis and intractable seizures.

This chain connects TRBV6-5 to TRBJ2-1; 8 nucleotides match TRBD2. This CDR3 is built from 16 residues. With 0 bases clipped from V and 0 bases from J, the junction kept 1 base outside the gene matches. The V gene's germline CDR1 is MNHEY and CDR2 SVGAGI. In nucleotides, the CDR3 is TGTGCCAGCAGTTACTCGAGCGGGAGCTCCTACAATGAGCAGTTCTTC. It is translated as CASSYSSGSSYNEQFF.

This CDR3 reads CASRPEGLAYGYTF. The DNA of the CDR3 is TGTGCCAGCAGACCCGAGGGGTTGGCCTATGGCTACACCTTC. The chain joins TRBV25-1 to TRBJ1-2; D is possibly TRBD1 (5 bases). V was clipped by 6 bases and J by 4 bases, with 15 bases between them. The CDR3 has 14 residues. Germline V gives CDR1 MGHDK, CDR2 SYGVNS.

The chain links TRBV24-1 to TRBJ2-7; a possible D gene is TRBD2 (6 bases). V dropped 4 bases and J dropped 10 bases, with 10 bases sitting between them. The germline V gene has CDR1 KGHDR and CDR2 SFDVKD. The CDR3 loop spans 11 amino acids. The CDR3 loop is CATSDIAAQYF. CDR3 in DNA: TGTGCCACCAGTGACATAGCGGCACAGTACTTC.

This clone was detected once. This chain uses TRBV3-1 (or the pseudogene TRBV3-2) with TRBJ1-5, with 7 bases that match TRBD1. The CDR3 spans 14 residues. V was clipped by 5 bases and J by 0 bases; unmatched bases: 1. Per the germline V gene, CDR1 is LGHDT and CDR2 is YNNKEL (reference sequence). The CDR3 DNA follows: TGTGCCAGCAGCAGACAGGGTAGCAATCAGCCCCAGCATTTT. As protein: CASSRQGSNQPQHF.

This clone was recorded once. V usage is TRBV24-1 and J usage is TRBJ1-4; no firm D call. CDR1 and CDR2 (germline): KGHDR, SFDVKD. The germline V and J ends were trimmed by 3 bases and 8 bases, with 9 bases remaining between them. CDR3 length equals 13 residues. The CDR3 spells CATSDVYGEKLFF. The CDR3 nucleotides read TGTGCCACCAGTGATGTGTATGGAGAAAAACTGTTTTTT.

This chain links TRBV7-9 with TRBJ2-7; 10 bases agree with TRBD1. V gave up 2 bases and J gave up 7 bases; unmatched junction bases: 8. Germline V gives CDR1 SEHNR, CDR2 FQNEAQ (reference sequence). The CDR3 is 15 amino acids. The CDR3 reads CASSLLRQGAYEQYF. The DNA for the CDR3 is TGTGCCAGCAGCTTACTACGACAGGGGGCGTATGAGCAGTACTTC.

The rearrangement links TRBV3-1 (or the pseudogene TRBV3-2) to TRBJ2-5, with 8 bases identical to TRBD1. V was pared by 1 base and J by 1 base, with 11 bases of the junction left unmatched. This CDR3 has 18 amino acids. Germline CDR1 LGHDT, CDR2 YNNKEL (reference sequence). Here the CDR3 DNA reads TGTGCCAGCAGCCAAGGCTTAAACCGGGACAGGTTCCAAGAGACCCAGTACTTC. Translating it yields CASSQGLNRDRFQETQYF.

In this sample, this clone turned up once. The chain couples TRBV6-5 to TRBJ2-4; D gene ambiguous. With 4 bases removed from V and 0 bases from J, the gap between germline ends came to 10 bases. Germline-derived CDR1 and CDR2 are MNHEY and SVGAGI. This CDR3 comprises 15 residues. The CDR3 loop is CASSSDLIAKNIQYF. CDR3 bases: TGTGCCAGCAGTTCGGATTTGATAGCCAAAAACATTCAGTACTTC.

The CDR3 DNA is TGTGCCAGAACTATGACAGGGGGCAAGATCTACGAGCAGTACTTC. The encoded protein is CARTMTGGKIYEQYF. The V and J genes are TRBV19 and TRBJ2-7; 10 positions match TRBD1. The germline CDR1 and CDR2 sequences are LNHDA and SQIVND (reference sequence). Trimming removed 9 bases from V and 3 bases from J; junction bases left unmatched: 11. The CDR3 length is 15 residues.

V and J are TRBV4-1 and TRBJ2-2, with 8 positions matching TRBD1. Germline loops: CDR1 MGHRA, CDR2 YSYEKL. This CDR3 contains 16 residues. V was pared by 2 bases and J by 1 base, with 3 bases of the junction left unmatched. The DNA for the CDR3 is TGCGCCAGCAGCCAATATGGGACAGGGAACACCGGGGAGCTGTTTTTT. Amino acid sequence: CASSQYGTGNTGELFF.

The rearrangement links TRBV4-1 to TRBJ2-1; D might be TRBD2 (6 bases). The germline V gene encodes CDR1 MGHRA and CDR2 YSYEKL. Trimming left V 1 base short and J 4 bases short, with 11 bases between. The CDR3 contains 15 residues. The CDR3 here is CASSQGAGRYNEQFF. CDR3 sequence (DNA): TGCGCCAGCAGCCAAGGGGCGGGGCGATACAATGAGCAGTTCTTC.

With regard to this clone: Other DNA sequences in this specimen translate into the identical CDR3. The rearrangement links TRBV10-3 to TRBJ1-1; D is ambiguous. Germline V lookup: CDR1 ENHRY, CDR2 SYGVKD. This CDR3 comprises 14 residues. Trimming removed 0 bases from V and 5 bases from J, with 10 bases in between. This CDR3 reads CAISESRQGTEAFF. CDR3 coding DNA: TGTGCCATCAGTGAGTCCCGCCAAGGGACTGAAGCTTTCTTT.

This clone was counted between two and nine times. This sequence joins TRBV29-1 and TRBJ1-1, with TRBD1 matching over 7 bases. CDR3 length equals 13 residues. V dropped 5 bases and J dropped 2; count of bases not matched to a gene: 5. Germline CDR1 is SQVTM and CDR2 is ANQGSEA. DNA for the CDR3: TGCAGCGTTTATGGACAGGCTAACACTGAAGCTTTCTTT. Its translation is CSVYGQANTEAFF.

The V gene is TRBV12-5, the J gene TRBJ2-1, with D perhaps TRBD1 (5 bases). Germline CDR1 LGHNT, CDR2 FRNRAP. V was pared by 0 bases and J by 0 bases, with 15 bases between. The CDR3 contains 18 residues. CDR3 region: CASGLVRTGESSYNEQFF. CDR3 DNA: TGTGCTAGTGGTTTGGTACGAACAGGCGAGAGCTCCTACAATGAGCAGTTCTTC. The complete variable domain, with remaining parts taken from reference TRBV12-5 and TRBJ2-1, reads DARVTQTPRHKVTEMGQEVTMRCQPILGHNTVFWYRQTMMQGLELLAYFRNRAPLDDSGMPKDRFSAEMPDATLATLKIQPSEPRDSAVYFCASGLVRTGESSYNEQFFGPGTRLTVL.

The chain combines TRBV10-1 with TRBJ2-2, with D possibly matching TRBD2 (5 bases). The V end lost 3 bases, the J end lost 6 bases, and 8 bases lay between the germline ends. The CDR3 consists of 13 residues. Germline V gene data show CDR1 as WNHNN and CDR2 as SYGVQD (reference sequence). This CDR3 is CASSERGPGELFF. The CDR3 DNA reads TGCGCCAGCAGTGAACGGGGTCCCGGGGAGCTGTTTTTT.

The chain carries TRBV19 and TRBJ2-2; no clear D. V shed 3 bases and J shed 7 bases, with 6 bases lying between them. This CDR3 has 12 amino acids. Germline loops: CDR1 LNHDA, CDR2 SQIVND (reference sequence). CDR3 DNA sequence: TGTGCCAGTAGTATCAGTGGCGGGGAGCTGTTTTTT. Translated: CASSISGGELFF. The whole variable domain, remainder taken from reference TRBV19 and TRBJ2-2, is DGGITQSPKYLFRKEGQNVTLSCEQNLNHDAMYWYRQDPGQGLRLIYYSQIVNDFQKGDIAEGYSVSREKKESFPLTVTSAQKNPTAFYLCASSISGGELFFGEGSRLTVL.

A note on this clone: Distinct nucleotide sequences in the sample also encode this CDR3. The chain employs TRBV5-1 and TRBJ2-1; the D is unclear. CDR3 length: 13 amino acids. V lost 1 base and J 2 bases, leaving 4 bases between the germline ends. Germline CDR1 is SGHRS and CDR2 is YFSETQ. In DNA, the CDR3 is TGCGCCAGCAGCTTGAATACCTACAATGAGCAGTTCTTC. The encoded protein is CASSLNTYNEQFF.

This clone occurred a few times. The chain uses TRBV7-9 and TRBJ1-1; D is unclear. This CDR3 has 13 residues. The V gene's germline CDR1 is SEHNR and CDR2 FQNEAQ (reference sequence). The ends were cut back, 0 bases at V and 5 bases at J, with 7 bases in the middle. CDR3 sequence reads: CASSLAARTEAFF. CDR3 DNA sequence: TGTGCCAGCAGCTTAGCGGCGAGGACTGAAGCTTTCTTT.

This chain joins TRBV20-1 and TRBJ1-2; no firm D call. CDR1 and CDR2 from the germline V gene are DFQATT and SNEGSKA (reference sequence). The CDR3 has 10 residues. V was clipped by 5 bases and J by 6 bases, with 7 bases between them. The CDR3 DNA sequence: TGCAGTGCTGACCTTCATGGCTACACCTTC. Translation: CSADLHGYTF.

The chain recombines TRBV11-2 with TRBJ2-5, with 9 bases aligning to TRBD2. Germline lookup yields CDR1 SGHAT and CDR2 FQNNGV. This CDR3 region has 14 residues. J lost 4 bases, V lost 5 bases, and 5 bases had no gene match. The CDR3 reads CASSTGTSRETQYF. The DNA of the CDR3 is TGTGCCAGCAGCACGGGGACTAGCAGAGAGACCCAGTACTTC.